This is a list of T cell receptor beta chains from one sample in a study of blood T cell repertoires in COVID-19. Profiling relied on immunoSEQ multiplex PCR, and the TCRdb table lists in-frame clones only, not all of them. The repertoire holds fewer than 400,000 clones, with around four fifths as singletons. What was sequenced was peripheral blood. The source is a man aged 25-40 years with active or convalescent COVID-19. The CDR3 runs from the conserved cysteine through the conserved F or W. Fields, in order: D gene, V gene, J gene, clone size, CDR3 protein, CDR3 DNA. The D gene is left open where the match is weak. Clone size, where shown, is once, few, many, or a class for clones that have expanded.

d_gene: -; v_gene: TRBV2; j_gene: TRBJ1-2; abundance: -; CDR3aa: CASSESDGGTARGYTF; CDR3nt: TGTGCCAGCAGTGAAAGCGACGGGGGGACCGCAAGGGGCTACACCTTC
d_gene: -; v_gene: TRBV27; j_gene: TRBJ1-6; abundance: -; CDR3aa: CASSDQLRSMDNSPLHF; CDR3nt: TGTGCCAGCAGCGACCAACTACGGAGTATGGATAATTCACCCCTCCACTTT
d_gene: -; v_gene: TRBV12-3/TRBV12-4; j_gene: TRBJ2-5; abundance: -; CDR3aa: CASTPGVGGTQYF; CDR3nt: TGTGCCAGCACCCCAGGGGTGGGTGGGACCCAGTACTTC
d_gene: -; v_gene: TRBV6-1; j_gene: TRBJ1-1; abundance: -; CDR3aa: CASSEGANTEAFF; CDR3nt: TGTGCCAGCAGTGAAGGGGCCAACACTGAAGCTTTCTTT
d_gene: -; v_gene: TRBV6-6; j_gene: TRBJ2-7; abundance: -; CDR3aa: CASGGAPSYEQYF; CDR3nt: TGTGCCAGCGGGGGGGCACCTTCCTACGAGCAGTACTTC
d_gene: -; v_gene: TRBV7-9; j_gene: TRBJ1-5; abundance: -; CDR3aa: CASSRTVNQPQHF; CDR3nt: TGTGCCAGCAGCCGGACAGTCAATCAGCCCCAGCATTTT
d_gene: -; v_gene: TRBV15; j_gene: TRBJ1-2; abundance: few; CDR3aa: CATSRDPRQAIGGYTF; CDR3nt: TGTGCCACCAGCAGAGATCCGAGACAGGCGATTGGCGGCTACACCTTC
d_gene: -; v_gene: TRBV6-2/TRBV6-3; j_gene: TRBJ1-2; abundance: -; CDR3aa: CASSYQGQPYGYTF; CDR3nt: TGTGCCAGCAGTTACCAGGGGCAGCCCTATGGCTACACCTTC
d_gene: -; v_gene: TRBV6-6; j_gene: TRBJ1-6; abundance: -; CDR3aa: CASSYGDISLHF; CDR3nt: TGTGCCAGCAGTTACGGGGACATAAGCCTCCACTTT
d_gene: -; v_gene: TRBV18; j_gene: TRBJ1-1; abundance: -; CDR3aa: CASSPRAGAPWVEAFF; CDR3nt: TGTGCCAGCTCACCACGGGCGGGGGCCCCTTGGGTCGAAGCTTTCTTT
d_gene: TRBD1; v_gene: TRBV6-5; j_gene: TRBJ1-2; abundance: -; CDR3aa: CASWPEGTATYGYTF; CDR3nt: TGTGCCAGCTGGCCCGAGGGGACAGCGACTTATGGCTACACCTTC
d_gene: TRBD2; v_gene: TRBV10-3; j_gene: TRBJ2-1; abundance: -; CDR3aa: CAISPPGLAGGYNEQFF; CDR3nt: TGTGCCATCAGCCCCCCGGGACTAGCGGGAGGGTACAATGAGCAGTTCTTC
d_gene: TRBD1; v_gene: TRBV11-3; j_gene: TRBJ2-5; abundance: -; CDR3aa: CASSSRGRQETQYF; CDR3nt: TGTGCCAGCAGTTCGAGGGGGCGGCAAGAGACCCAGTACTTC
d_gene: -; v_gene: TRBV28; j_gene: TRBJ1-5; abundance: -; CDR3aa: CASSYQLSNQPQHF; CDR3nt: TGTGCCAGCAGTTATCAGTTGAGCAATCAGCCCCAGCATTTT
d_gene: -; v_gene: TRBV7-2; j_gene: TRBJ1-1; abundance: -; CDR3aa: CASSLRGRNTEAFF; CDR3nt: TGTGCCAGCAGCTTACGAGGTAGGAACACTGAAGCTTTCTTT
d_gene: TRBD2; v_gene: TRBV24-1; j_gene: TRBJ2-7; abundance: -; CDR3aa: CATRGRGGHPYEQYF; CDR3nt: TGTGCCACCCGGGGGCGGGGGGGACACCCCTACGAGCAGTACTTC
d_gene: TRBD1; v_gene: TRBV5-1; j_gene: TRBJ2-5; abundance: once; CDR3aa: CASSEPTGEETQYF; CDR3nt: TGCGCCAGCAGCGAGCCGACAGGGGAAGAGACCCAGTACTTC
d_gene: -; v_gene: TRBV7-2; j_gene: TRBJ2-3; abundance: -; CDR3aa: CASSLVGEVDTQYF; CDR3nt: TGTGCCAGCAGCTTAGTAGGAGAGGTAGATACGCAGTATTTT
d_gene: -; v_gene: TRBV7-6; j_gene: TRBJ1-1; abundance: -; CDR3aa: CASSPRTSNTEAFF; CDR3nt: TGTGCCAGCAGCCCCCGGACATCGAACACTGAAGCTTTCTTT
d_gene: TRBD1; v_gene: TRBV5-1; j_gene: TRBJ2-5; abundance: few; CDR3aa: CASSRPREGQGQETQYF; CDR3nt: TGCGCCAGCAGCCGACCTAGAGAAGGACAGGGACAAGAGACCCAGTACTTC
d_gene: TRBD1; v_gene: TRBV4-3; j_gene: TRBJ2-7; abundance: -; CDR3aa: CASSRGQGASFYEQYF; CDR3nt: TGCGCCAGCAGCCGGGGACAGGGGGCTTCTTTCTACGAGCAGTACTTC
d_gene: -; v_gene: TRBV7-3; j_gene: TRBJ2-6; abundance: -; CDR3aa: CASSKKQGAGANVLTF; CDR3nt: TGTGCCAGCAGCAAAAAACAGGGTGCTGGGGCCAACGTCCTGACTTTC
d_gene: TRBD1; v_gene: TRBV18; j_gene: TRBJ1-1; abundance: -; CDR3aa: CASSLGQRNTEAFF; CDR3nt: TGTGCCAGCTCACTGGGACAGAGGAACACTGAAGCTTTCTTT
d_gene: TRBD1; v_gene: TRBV5-4; j_gene: TRBJ2-5; abundance: -; CDR3aa: CASSLGGQGETQYF; CDR3nt: TGTGCCAGCAGCTTGGGGGGACAGGGGGAGACCCAGTACTTC
d_gene: TRBD2; v_gene: TRBV7-2; j_gene: TRBJ2-2; abundance: -; CDR3aa: CASSRPLAVNTGELFF; CDR3nt: TGTGCCAGCAGCCGCCCACTAGCGGTAAACACCGGGGAGCTGTTTTTT
d_gene: -; v_gene: TRBV7-8; j_gene: TRBJ2-1; abundance: -; CDR3aa: CASSGGGGLTYNEQFF; CDR3nt: TGTGCCAGCAGCGGGGGGGGCGGACTTACCTACAATGAGCAGTTCTTC
d_gene: TRBD1; v_gene: TRBV27; j_gene: TRBJ2-7; abundance: few; CDR3aa: CASSLSGTGREQYF; CDR3nt: TGTGCCAGCAGTTTATCCGGGACAGGGCGCGAGCAGTACTTC
d_gene: TRBD1; v_gene: TRBV11-2; j_gene: TRBJ1-1; abundance: -; CDR3aa: CASSLSGQGGGTFF; CDR3nt: TGTGCCAGCAGCCTAAGCGGACAGGGGGGGGGAACTTTCTTT
d_gene: TRBD1; v_gene: TRBV18; j_gene: TRBJ1-4; abundance: -; CDR3aa: CASSSTGFNEKLFF; CDR3nt: TGTGCCAGCTCATCGACAGGGTTTAATGAAAAACTGTTTTTT
d_gene: -; v_gene: TRBV2; j_gene: TRBJ2-3; abundance: -; CDR3aa: CASSPTDTQYF; CDR3nt: TGTGCCAGCAGCCCTACAGATACGCAGTATTTT
d_gene: -; v_gene: TRBV4-1; j_gene: TRBJ1-2; abundance: -; CDR3aa: CASSQLRYSYGYTF; CDR3nt: TGCGCCAGCAGCCAGTTAAGGTACAGCTATGGCTACACCTTC
d_gene: -; v_gene: TRBV20-1; j_gene: TRBJ2-5; abundance: -; CDR3aa: CSARAETQYF; CDR3nt: TGCAGTGCTAGGGCAGAGACCCAGTACTTC
d_gene: -; v_gene: TRBV28; j_gene: TRBJ1-2; abundance: -; CDR3aa: CASSFRETNYGYTF; CDR3nt: TGTGCCAGCAGTTTCCGGGAAACCAACTATGGCTACACCTTC
d_gene: -; v_gene: TRBV5-1; j_gene: TRBJ1-1; abundance: -; CDR3aa: CASQLGEGWWNTEAFF; CDR3nt: TGCGCCAGTCAGCTTGGGGAGGGGTGGTGGAACACTGAAGCTTTCTTT
d_gene: -; v_gene: TRBV18; j_gene: TRBJ2-1; abundance: -; CDR3aa: CASSPEFDEQFF; CDR3nt: TGTGCCAGCTCACCAGAGTTCGATGAGCAGTTCTTC
d_gene: -; v_gene: TRBV7-2; j_gene: TRBJ1-2; abundance: -; CDR3aa: CASSLGLQGFHYGYTF; CDR3nt: TGTGCCAGCAGCTTAGGTCTTCAGGGTTTTCACTATGGCTACACCTTC
d_gene: TRBD1; v_gene: TRBV20-1; j_gene: TRBJ2-3; abundance: -; CDR3aa: CSASSGGATDTQYF; CDR3nt: TGCAGTGCTAGTTCAGGGGGCGCCACAGATACGCAGTATTTT
d_gene: TRBD1; v_gene: TRBV19; j_gene: TRBJ1-1; abundance: -; CDR3aa: CASSINRGTEAFF; CDR3nt: TGTGCCAGTAGTATAAACAGGGGAACTGAAGCTTTCTTT
d_gene: TRBD1; v_gene: TRBV4-1; j_gene: TRBJ2-2; abundance: -; CDR3aa: CASRFSQGVGTGELFF; CDR3nt: TGCGCCAGCAGGTTTTCGCAGGGGGTTGGCACCGGGGAGCTGTTTTTT
d_gene: -; v_gene: TRBV4-1; j_gene: TRBJ2-2; abundance: -; CDR3aa: CASSQDRGRGSNGELFF; CDR3nt: TGCGCCAGCAGCCAAGATAGAGGTCGGGGGAGCAACGGGGAGCTGTTTTTT
d_gene: TRBD2; v_gene: TRBV5-1; j_gene: TRBJ2-1; abundance: -; CDR3aa: CASRDGRDEQFF; CDR3nt: TGCGCCAGCAGAGACGGGAGGGATGAGCAGTTCTTC
d_gene: -; v_gene: TRBV3-1/TRBV3-2; j_gene: TRBJ1-5; abundance: -; CDR3aa: CASSQDRTGPQHF; CDR3nt: TGTGCCAGCAGCCAAGATCGAACAGGGCCCCAGCATTTT
d_gene: -; v_gene: TRBV30; j_gene: TRBJ1-2; abundance: -; CDR3aa: CACNDGNYGYTF; CDR3nt: TGTGCCTGCAACGACGGGAACTATGGCTACACCTTC
d_gene: TRBD1; v_gene: TRBV5-1; j_gene: TRBJ2-7; abundance: -; CDR3aa: CASSPRTGATNYEQYF; CDR3nt: TGCGCCAGCAGCCCGCGGACAGGCGCCACAAACTACGAGCAGTACTTC
d_gene: -; v_gene: TRBV24-1; j_gene: TRBJ1-1; abundance: -; CDR3aa: CATSVRTEREKATEAFF; CDR3nt: TGTGCCACCAGTGTACGGACGGAGAGGGAGAAGGCCACTGAAGCTTTCTTT
d_gene: -; v_gene: TRBV6-5; j_gene: TRBJ2-3; abundance: -; CDR3aa: CASSRRTGFTDTQYF; CDR3nt: TGTGCCAGCAGTCGACGGACTGGCTTCACAGATACGCAGTATTTT
d_gene: -; v_gene: TRBV7-8; j_gene: TRBJ2-2; abundance: -; CDR3aa: CASSLVTNTGELFF; CDR3nt: TGTGCCAGCAGCTTGGTGACTAACACCGGGGAGCTGTTTTTT
d_gene: -; v_gene: TRBV7-2; j_gene: TRBJ1-1; abundance: -; CDR3aa: CASSLPSRQMNTEAFF; CDR3nt: TGTGCCAGCAGCTTACCCTCGAGGCAGATGAACACTGAAGCTTTCTTT
d_gene: TRBD1; v_gene: TRBV19; j_gene: TRBJ1-1; abundance: once; CDR3aa: CASSYQGATEAFF; CDR3nt: TGTGCCAGTAGTTATCAGGGGGCGACTGAAGCTTTCTTT